The following is a T cell receptor beta chain sequence with its context. Its matching antigen is unknown. V was clipped by 4 bases and J by 0 bases, with 9 bases between them. Germline CDR1 reads SGHAT; CDR2 reads FQDESV (reference sequence). The CDR3 totals 15 residues. This record comes from a study of PD-L1 blockade in urothelial cancer. About the research overall: Blood was subjected to analysis at 3 weeks (second dose) and 6 weeks following treatment start.

Points from the study as a whole: It was durable-benefit patients whose tumor-associated blood clones expanded more at 3 weeks.

Clones were sequenced by immunoSEQ multiplex PCR, and TCRdb holds only the in-frame ones, with some missing. The sample has 50,000 to 55,000 clones; approximately 86% are singletons. Time point indicated: pretreatment peripheral blood. V is TRBV11-1 and J is TRBJ2-2; perhaps TRBD1 as D (6 bases). The specimen was PBMCs, collected around atezolizumab (anti-PD-L1) treatment. The origin of this receptor is a man aged 55 to 69 with urothelial cancer. The CDR3 coding sequence is TGTGCCAGCAGCTCTCGGACAGCGAACACCGGGGAGCTGTTTTTT. Translated: CASSSRTANTGELFF.